A single sample is the source of the 16 T cell receptor beta chains below, sequenced in a study of T-cell reconstitution after alpha-beta-depleted transplantation in children. Preparation of the TCRbeta library involved a method that used unique molecular identifiers. Using its own MiXCR run on the PCR reads, TCRdb lists one record per CDR3 protein. The sample yields about 230,000 distinct CDR3 sequences, 9.7% seen once. Material: PBMCs from the stem cell graft donor, obtained from the stem cell graft. These receptors were collected from a human donor who donated a stem cell graft to a child with SCID.

At least ten counts were recorded for this clonotype. CDR3 protein: CASRMRASSYEQYF. The CDR3 nucleotides read TGTGCCAGCAGGATGCGGGCAAGCTCCTACGAGCAGTACTTC. This rearrangement joins TRBV6-1 to TRBJ2-7; the D gene is possibly TRBD2 (5 bases). This CDR3 spans 14 amino acids. V was cut by 6 bases and J by 0 bases, with 12 bases left in between. Germline values: CDR1 MNHNS, CDR2 SASEGT.

The sample holds many counts of this clonotype. The CDR3: CASSQDRGNGYEQYF. CDR3 sequence (DNA): TGCGCCAGCAGCCAAGATAGAGGAAACGGCTACGAGCAGTACTTC. The chain links TRBV4-3 to TRBJ2-7; D call uncertain. Germline assignment: CDR1 LGHNA and CDR2 YSLEER. The CDR3 totals 15 residues. V was shortened by 0 bases and J by 3 bases, with 12 bases between the two germline ends.

This clonotype was detected many times. V and J are TRBV9 and TRBJ2-3, with D possibly being TRBD1 or TRBD2 (5 bases each). Between the trimmed V and J ends, which lost 0 bases and 5 bases, there was a span of 10 bases. The CDR3 totals 14 residues. Looked up from germline, CDR1 is SGDLS and CDR2 is YYNGEE. The CDR3 coding sequence is TGTGCCAGCAGCGTAGCCGGGACCAGAGATACGCAGTATTTT. Protein product: CASSVAGTRDTQYF.

The chain links TRBV10-3 to TRBJ2-1, with 9 bases that match TRBD1. V dropped 6 bases and J dropped 7; count of bases not matched to a gene: 4. The CDR3 is made up of 13 amino acids. The V gene's germline CDR1 is ENHRY and CDR2 SYGVKD. CDR3 coding DNA: TGTGCCATCAGAGAGGACAGGGGAAATGAGCAGTTCTTC. This codes for CAIREDRGNEQFF.

This clonotype was found a few times. The chain carries TRBV20-1 and TRBJ2-5; D gene ambiguous. This CDR3 spans 11 amino acids. The V end lost 6 bases, the J end lost 3 bases, and 8 bases lay between the germline ends. Germline V gene lookup returns CDR1 DFQATT and CDR2 SNEGSKA (reference sequence). The CDR3 sequence: CSATSKETQYF. The DNA for the CDR3 is TGCAGTGCAACCTCTAAAGAGACCCAGTACTTC.

The chain couples TRBV29-1 to TRBJ1-2; D is unresolved. CDR1 and CDR2 (germline): SQVTM, ANQGSEA. This CDR3 is 14 amino acids long. The V end lost 1 base, the J end lost 8 bases, and 17 bases lay between the germline ends. In nucleotides, the CDR3 is TGCAGCGTTGAAGGCGGCGGTCACCGGTGGGGCTACACCTTC. It translates to CSVEGGGHRWGYTF.

This clonotype was counted at least ten times. The chain has TRBV28 and TRBJ2-3; 9 bases align to TRBD1. Germline V gene sequence: CDR1 MDHEN, CDR2 SYDVKM. The length of the CDR3 is 15 residues. V lost 7 bases to trimming and J lost 2 bases; unmatched junction nucleotides: 7. Written as DNA, the CDR3 is TGTGCCAGCAACCCCGACAGGGGGATCACAGATACGCAGTATTTT. Protein sequence: CASNPDRGITDTQYF.

There are many counts of this clonotype. V and J are TRBV3-1 and TRBJ2-3; D gene uncertain. The CDR3 is 12 amino acids. With 0 bases removed from V and 10 bases from J, the gap between germline ends came to 8 bases. Germline assignment: CDR1 LGHDT and CDR2 YNNKEL (reference sequence). The CDR3 loop is CASSQETLPQYF. As DNA, the CDR3 is TGTGCCAGCAGCCAAGAAACGCTCCCGCAGTATTTT.

The genes are TRBV12-3 or TRBV12-4 and TRBJ2-7, with a tentative D call TRBD2 (7 bases). Trimming removed 5 bases at V and 1 base at J, with 24 bases between. The CDR3 runs to 18 residues. This chain's CDR3 is CASSPRGGVAGKSYEQYF. DNA for the CDR3: TGTGCCAGCAGTCCTAGGGGGGGAGTGGCAGGGAAGTCCTACGAGCAGTACTTC.

This clonotype appeared many times. V usage is TRBV7-2 and J usage is TRBJ1-2; D is ambiguous. The CDR3 sequence is 15 residues long. Germline CDR1 is SGHTA and CDR2 is FQGNSA. V lost 1 base and J 3 bases, leaving 12 bases between the germline ends. DNA of the CDR3: TGTGCCAGCAGCTTAGGCCCAGAGGCTTACTATGGCTACACCTTC. Residues: CASSLGPEAYYGYTF.

There are many counts of this clonotype. The chain links TRBV12-3 or TRBV12-4 to TRBJ1-5; a possible D gene is TRBD1 (5 bases). The CDR3 has 16 amino acids. Deletions cut 5 bases from V and 3 bases from J, with 17 bases between. As DNA, the CDR3 is TGTGCCAGCAGTCCTACGGGCCAGGGAAACAATCAGCCCCAGCATTTT. It translates to CASSPTGQGNNQPQHF.

This clonotype has ten or more counts. The chain has TRBV5-4 and TRBJ1-2; 9 bases match TRBD1. The trim removed 4 bases at V and 3 bases at J, leaving 10 bases unmatched. CDR1 and CDR2 (germline): SGHNT, YYREEE (reference sequence). The CDR3 runs to 16 residues. The DNA for the CDR3 is TGTGCCAGCAGCGTCAGGACAGGGGTCGATTACTATGGCTACACCTTC. Translated, it gives CASSVRTGVDYYGYTF.

This clonotype was observed many times. The chain joins TRBV6-1 to TRBJ1-2, with D perhaps TRBD1 (5 bases). V dropped 6 bases and J dropped 5 bases, with 16 bases sitting between them. The CDR3 covers 14 residues. CDR1 and CDR2 (germline): MNHNS, SASEGT. The CDR3 loop is CASRMDNHGYGYTF. The CDR3 nucleotides are TGTGCCAGCAGGATGGACAACCATGGGTATGGCTACACCTTC.

A note on this clonotype: Germline and junction disagree at one end, which may indicate a read error. The chain carries TRBV29-1 and TRBJ1-2; no reliable D call. Germline CDR1 and CDR2: SQVTM and ANQGSEA. This CDR3 has 11 residues. The CDR3 sequence: CSVDLLRGVLF. The CDR3 region has the DNA TGCAGCGTTGACCTATTACGAGGCGTGCTCTTC.

This clonotype has at least ten counts. The chain has TRBV6-5 and TRBJ1-3; 7 bases map to TRBD1. Germline-derived CDR1 and CDR2 are MNHEY and SVGAGI. The length of the CDR3 is 16 residues. Germline trimming cut 0 bases from V and 1 base from J; bases unmatched to any gene: 3. The CDR3 nucleotides read TGTGCCAGCAGTTACTCGACAGGGAAGTCTGGAAACACCATATATTTT. This sequence encodes CASSYSTGKSGNTIYF.

This clonotype showed up many times. The DNA for the CDR3 is TGTGCCAGCAAGGACAGGGCAGGAGATAATTCACCCCTCCACTTT. It yields the protein CASKDRAGDNSPLHF. This sequence joins TRBV7-9 and TRBJ1-6; 8 bases map to TRBD1. In germline, CDR1 is SEHNR, CDR2 FQNEAQ (reference sequence). The V gene end was trimmed by 7 bases and the J gene end by 5 bases; junction bases not matched to a gene: 7. The length of the CDR3 is 15 residues. Full variable domain (rest looked up from reference TRBV7-9 and TRBJ1-6): DTGVSQNPRHKITKRGQNVTFRCDPISEHNRLYWYRQTLGQGPEFLTYFQNEAQLEKSRLLSDRFSAERPKGSFSTLEIQRTEQGDSAMYLCASKDRAGDNSPLHFGNGTRLTVT.